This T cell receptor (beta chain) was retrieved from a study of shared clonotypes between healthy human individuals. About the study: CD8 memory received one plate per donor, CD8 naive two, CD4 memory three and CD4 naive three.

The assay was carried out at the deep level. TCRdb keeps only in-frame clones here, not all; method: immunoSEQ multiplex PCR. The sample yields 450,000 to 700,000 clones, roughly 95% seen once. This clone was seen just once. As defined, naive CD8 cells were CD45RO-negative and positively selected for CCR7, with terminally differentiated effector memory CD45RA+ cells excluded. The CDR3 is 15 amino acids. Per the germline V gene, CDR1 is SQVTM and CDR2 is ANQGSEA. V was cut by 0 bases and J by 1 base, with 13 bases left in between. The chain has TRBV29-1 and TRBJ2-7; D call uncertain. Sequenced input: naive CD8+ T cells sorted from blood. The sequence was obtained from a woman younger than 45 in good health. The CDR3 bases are TGCAGCGTTGAAGAGGGGTCTGACTCTTCCTACGAGCAGTACTTC. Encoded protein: CSVEEGSDSSYEQYF.